One and the same sample provided the 22 T cell receptor beta chains below, sequenced in a study of blood T cell repertoires in COVID-19. Clones were sequenced by immunoSEQ multiplex PCR, and TCRdb holds only the in-frame ones, with some missing. The table has roughly 45,000 clones, roughly 80% seen once. Specimen: peripheral blood. The receptor set was obtained from a man aged 50 to 59 with active COVID-19.

DNA for the CDR3: TGTGCCAGCAGTTATGAGCAGGGTTCTGAAGCTTTCTTT. It translates to CASSYEQGSEAFF. This sequence joins TRBV6-5 and TRBJ1-1; maybe TRBD1 (5 bases). Between the trimmed V and J ends, which lost 3 bases and 6 bases, there was a span of 11 bases. Germline V gene sequence: CDR1 MNHEY, CDR2 SVGAGI. The CDR3 runs to 13 residues.

There are a few counts of this clone. This chain uses TRBV10-1 with TRBJ2-1; TRBD2 matches at 14 bases. Germline trimming cut 5 bases from V and 1 base from J; bases unmatched to any gene: 10. The germline V gene has CDR1 WNHNN and CDR2 SYGVQD (reference sequence). The CDR3 runs to 19 residues. In DNA form, the CDR3 reads TGCGCCAGCAGTACCAGGGGACTAGCGGGGGAAGATTCCTACAATGAGCAGTTCTTC. Protein sequence: CASSTRGLAGEDSYNEQFF.

The J gene is TRBJ2-1, the V gene TRBV6-5; perhaps TRBD2 as D (6 bases). Germline V gene lookup returns CDR1 MNHEY and CDR2 SVGAGI. The V gene lost 8 bases and the J gene lost 8 bases, with 16 bases spanning the gap. This CDR3 comprises 13 residues. This chain's CDR3 is CASGGPRRDEQFF. CDR3 coding DNA: TGTGCCAGCGGGGGTCCAAGGAGGGATGAGCAGTTCTTC.

This clone was counted between two and nine times. The chain recombines TRBV11-2 with TRBJ2-5, with D unclear. Germline CDR1 and CDR2: SGHAT and FQNNGV. CDR3 size: 13 residues. V dropped 5 bases and J dropped 5 bases, with 12 bases sitting between them. The CDR3 sequence: CASSTLPAETQYF. The CDR3 DNA reads TGTGCCAGCAGCACCTTACCCGCGGAGACCCAGTACTTC.

The rearrangement uses TRBV9 and TRBJ1-2; D is perhaps TRBD1 (6 bases). This CDR3 contains 15 residues. Deletions cut 0 bases from V and 0 bases from J, with 9 bases between. CDR1 SGDLS and CDR2 YYNGEE come from the germline V gene. CDR3 protein: CASSVEGGPNYGYTF. As DNA, the CDR3 is TGTGCCAGCAGCGTAGAGGGGGGGCCTAACTATGGCTACACCTTC.

The gene calls are TRBV2 and TRBJ1-1; D is undetermined. This CDR3 has 17 amino acids. CDR1 SNHLY and CDR2 FYNNEI come from the germline V gene. The V end was cut by 7 bases, the J end by 1 base, with 22 bases between. The CDR3 nucleotides read TGTGCCAGCACCCGGGAGAGGATGTTAAACGGGAACACTGAAGCTTTCTTT. Translated, it gives CASTRERMLNGNTEAFF.

The CDR3 DNA reads TGTGCCAGCAGCCCCCCAAGGGGCTATGGCTACACCTTC. Its protein is CASSPPRGYGYTF. The chain combines TRBV28 with TRBJ1-2; maybe TRBD1 (5 bases). The CDR3 sequence is 13 residues long. Between the trimmed V and J ends, which lost 6 bases and 4 bases, there was a span of 12 bases. CDR1 MDHEN and CDR2 SYDVKM come from the germline V gene.

The genes are TRBV27 and TRBJ2-1, with 8 bases lining up with TRBD2. V was pared by 4 bases and J by 1 base, with 3 bases of the junction left unmatched. This CDR3 spans 15 amino acids. Per germline, CDR1 MNHEY and CDR2 SMNVEV (reference sequence). DNA for the CDR3: TGTGCCAGCAGTTCATTAGCGGGATCCTACAATGAGCAGTTCTTC. Translation gives CASSSLAGSYNEQFF.

The rearrangement joins TRBV7-2 to TRBJ2-3, with 15 bases identical to TRBD2. The CDR3 is 17 residues long. The germline V gene encodes CDR1 SGHTA and CDR2 FQGNSA. The J segment lost 4 bases and the V segment lost 5 bases, leaving 7 bases of the junction unmatched. CDR3 nucleotide sequence: TGTGCCAGCAGCCCAGGACTAGCGGGGGGGCGATCAGATACGCAGTATTTT. Its protein product is CASSPGLAGGRSDTQYF.

The J gene is TRBJ2-5, the V gene TRBV5-6; 11 bases are shared with TRBD2. V lost 3 bases and J lost 2; bases outside the gene matches: 6. Germline CDR1 is SGHDT and CDR2 is YYEEEE. This CDR3 region has 16 residues. The DNA of the CDR3 is TGTGCCAGCAGCTCACCCCGGACTAGCGGGCAAGAGACCCAGTACTTC. Protein product: CASSSPRTSGQETQYF.

This clone was picked up one time. The genes are TRBV18 and TRBJ1-1; no clear D. Trimming removed 6 bases at V and 0 bases at J, with 8 bases between. Germline V gene lookup returns CDR1 KGHSH and CDR2 LQKENI. This CDR3 contains 13 residues. The CDR3 coding sequence is TGTGCCAGCTCTTCGGACTTGAACACTGAAGCTTTCTTT. Translation gives CASSSDLNTEAFF.

CDR3 in DNA: TGCGCCAGCAGCCCCGAACCGGCCAGGGCCGGCTACACCTTC. Its protein product is CASSPEPARAGYTF. V gene TRBV5-1 combines with J gene TRBJ1-2; D possibly corresponds to TRBD1 (5 bases). The CDR3 totals 14 residues. V lost 4 bases, J lost 8 bases, and 18 bases lay in between. CDR1 and CDR2 from the germline V gene are SGHRS and YFSETQ.

The chain has TRBV19 and TRBJ1-1; 10 positions agree with TRBD1. Germline V lookup: CDR1 LNHDA, CDR2 SQIVND (reference sequence). V was clipped by 3 bases and J by 3 bases; unmatched bases: 7. CDR3 length equals 16 residues. CDR3 loop: CASSIGTGALDTEAFF. Written as DNA, the CDR3 is TGTGCCAGTAGTATTGGGACAGGGGCCCTTGACACTGAAGCTTTCTTT.

This clone was seen more than once but under ten times. The V gene is TRBV25-1, the J gene TRBJ1-1; D gene unclear. V shed 4 bases and J shed 1 base, with 19 bases lying between them. Germline-derived CDR1 and CDR2 are MGHDK and SYGVNS. There are 17 residues in the CDR3. The CDR3 is CASSVGSGSSRNTEAFF. CDR3 DNA sequence: TGTGCCAGCAGTGTGGGCTCCGGCAGCTCGCGGAACACTGAAGCTTTCTTT.

This sequence joins TRBV15 and TRBJ1-1; 9 bases agree with TRBD1. With V trimmed by 6 bases and J by 5 bases, 4 bases remained unmatched. Germline V gives CDR1 LNHNV, CDR2 YYDKDF (reference sequence). The CDR3 extends over 13 amino acids. The CDR3 sequence is CATRRTGVTEAFF. The CDR3 nucleotides are TGTGCCACCAGAAGGACAGGGGTGACTGAAGCTTTCTTT.

This chain connects TRBV6-6 to TRBJ2-3; weak D call: TRBD1 (5 bases). CDR1 is MNHNY and CDR2 is SVGAGI in the germline V gene (reference sequence). V was cut by 6 bases and J by 4 bases, with 14 bases left in between. CDR3 length equals 14 residues. This chain's CDR3 is CASRAGDSSDTQYF. DNA of the CDR3: TGTGCCAGCAGAGCAGGTGACAGTTCAGATACGCAGTATTTT.

The J gene is TRBJ2-5, the V gene TRBV7-3; TRBD1 is a possible D gene (5 bases). V gave up 5 bases and J gave up 1 base, with 17 bases separating them. Germline V gene sequence: CDR1 SGHTA, CDR2 FQGTGA. The CDR3 totals 16 residues. CDR3 residues: CASSPHQGLGQETQYF. The CDR3 DNA follows: TGTGCCAGCAGCCCTCACCAGGGTCTTGGCCAAGAGACCCAGTACTTC.

The CDR3 reads CASSRGPEAFF. Written as DNA, the CDR3 is TGTGCCAGCAGCCGGGGGCCTGAAGCTTTCTTT. The genes are TRBV14 and TRBJ1-1; a weak D match, TRBD1 (6 bases). CDR1 is SGHDN and CDR2 is FVKESK in the germline V gene. This CDR3 has 11 amino acids. V shed 4 bases and J shed 6 bases, with 6 bases lying between them.

The chain employs TRBV5-4 and TRBJ2-1; 8 bases fit TRBD2. The CDR3 is 17 amino acids. The germline CDR1 and CDR2 sequences are SGHNT and YYREEE (reference sequence). Trimming at V came to 2 bases and at J to 7 bases, leaving 14 bases not matched to a gene. CDR3 sequence reads: CASSFARGAGDVNEQFF. The CDR3 DNA reads as TGTGCCAGCAGCTTCGCCCGGGGAGCGGGAGATGTAAATGAGCAGTTCTTC.

The chain joins TRBV5-1 to TRBJ2-5, with TRBD2 identical over 7 bases. This CDR3 has 15 amino acids. Trimming took 4 bases from V and 2 from J; bases not matched to a gene: 8. Per germline, CDR1 SGHRS and CDR2 YFSETQ. The CDR3 loop is CASSPVAGLQETQYF. CDR3 bases: TGCGCCAGCAGCCCGGTAGCGGGTTTACAAGAGACCCAGTACTTC.

The chain joins TRBV19 to TRBJ2-3; 11 positions agree with TRBD2. This CDR3 contains 19 residues. Germline CDR1 and CDR2: LNHDA and SQIVND (reference sequence). V trimming: 3 bases; J trimming: 1 base; junction bases outside the gene matches: 12. The CDR3 region has the DNA TGTGCCAGTAGTATCCTCGTACTAGCGGGGGCGCAGCGCACAGATACGCAGTATTTT. This encodes CASSILVLAGAQRTDTQYF.

The chain has TRBV24-1 and TRBJ2-7, with D unresolved. The germline V and J ends were trimmed by 8 bases and 3 bases, with 16 bases remaining between them. Germline V gene sequence: CDR1 KGHDR, CDR2 SFDVKD. The CDR3 runs 14 residues. CDR3 in DNA: TGTGCCACCACGTTAGCCGGTTGGTACTACGAGCAGTACTTC. Its protein is CATTLAGWYYEQYF.